These 32 T cell receptor beta chains were sequenced from one sample in a study of CD8+CD57+ T cells in acquired aplastic anemia. Genomic DNA provided the template from which TCR beta VDJ and CDR3 profiles were obtained. Using its own MiXCR run on the reads, TCRdb lists one record per CDR3 protein. The sample shows hundreds of thousands of distinct CDR3 sequences, 65% to 80% of them seen only once. The sequencing input was sorted CD4+, CD8+, or CD8+CD57+ T cells (not recorded which) from PBMCs. The receptors were gathered from a human donor in good health, serving as a control.

This sequence joins TRBV2 and TRBJ2-5, with a weak D call TRBD2 (6 bases). The CDR3 totals 13 residues. Trimming stripped 5 bases from V and 5 bases from J, with 12 bases between. Germline lookup yields CDR1 SNHLY and CDR2 FYNNEI. CDR3 protein: CASSQGAGETQYF. The CDR3 DNA sequence: TGTGCCAGCAGTCAGGGTGCGGGGGAGACCCAGTACTTC.

V gene TRBV12-3 or TRBV12-4 combines with J gene TRBJ1-1; D gene unclear. Trimming cost V 3 bases and J 5 bases, with 10 bases left between them. The CDR3 is 13 amino acids. The CDR3 DNA reads TGTGCCAGCAGTTTTTTACGCGGAACTGAAGCTTTCTTT. Residues: CASSFLRGTEAFF.

For the CDR3, the DNA is TGTGCCACCCTTGCCGGGGAGTCAGATACGCAGTATTTT. This translates into CATLAGESDTQYF. The chain has TRBV10-3 and TRBJ2-3; possible D gene TRBD2, 5 bases. This CDR3 has 13 amino acids. Germline lookup yields CDR1 ENHRY and CDR2 SYGVKD. Trimming took off 10 bases at V and 4 bases at J, with 15 bases between the two ends.

A word on this clonotype: The junction departs from germline at one end; a sequencing error may be responsible. The chain recombines TRBV12-3 or TRBV12-4 with TRBJ2-2; maybe TRBD1 (5 bases). This CDR3 region has 15 residues. CDR3 residues: CASRVSLLSAGELFF. In DNA, the CDR3 is TGTGCTAGCAGGGTTTCTCTGCTGTCTGCCGGGGAGCTGTTTTTT.

The DNA of the CDR3 is TGCAGCGTTATCCCGGGGGCAGGGGGGAATGGCTACACCTTC. Its translation: CSVIPGAGGNGYTF. The chain combines TRBV29-1 with TRBJ1-2; 7 bases map to TRBD1. Trimming removed 5 bases from V and 6 bases from J; junction bases left unmatched: 12. Germline CDR1 reads SQVTM; CDR2 reads ANQGSEA. The CDR3 consists of 14 residues.

This clonotype was observed at least ten times. The chain is built from TRBV7-2 and TRBJ1-4, with D perhaps TRBD1 (5 bases). The CDR3 length is 14 residues. Germline lookup yields CDR1 SGHTA and CDR2 FQGNSA. V dropped 5 bases and J dropped 4 bases, with 11 bases sitting between them. CDR3 nucleotide sequence: TGTGCCAGCAGCCCGAGGGGAGATAATGAAAAACTGTTTTTT. It encodes CASSPRGDNEKLFF.

As regards this clonotype: A junction boundary mismatches the germline segment, possibly from a read error. The chain uses TRBV15 and TRBJ2-2; 8 positions match TRBD1. The length of the CDR3 is 15 residues. Per germline, CDR1 LNHNV and CDR2 YYDKDF (reference sequence). In nucleotides, the CDR3 is TGTGCCACCAGCAGAGGGGACAGGACTTCCGGGGTGCTGTTTTTT. Translation gives CATSRGDRTSGVLFF.

The V call is TRBV11-2, the J call TRBJ2-2; 7 nucleotides agree with TRBD1. The V gene's germline CDR1 is SGHAT and CDR2 FQNNGV. The CDR3 has 14 amino acids. Trimming removed 2 bases from V and 5 bases from J; junction bases left unmatched: 2. CDR3 nucleotides: TGTGCCAGCAGCTTAACAGGGGCAACCGGGGAGCTGTTTTTT. It yields the protein CASSLTGATGELFF. Combining the CDR3 with reference TRBV11-2 and TRBJ2-2 gives the whole variable domain EAGVAQSPRYKIIEKRQSVAFWCNPISGHATLYWYQQILGQGPKLLIQFQNNGVVDDSQLPKDRFSAERLKGVDSTLKIQPAKLEDSAVYLCASSLTGATGELFFGEGSRLTVL.

The chain combines TRBV20-1 with TRBJ1-1, with D possibly being TRBD1 (5 bases). This CDR3 comprises 12 residues. CDR1 is DFQATT and CDR2 is SNEGSKA in the germline V gene (reference sequence). The germline V and J ends were trimmed by 1 base and 13 bases, with 16 bases remaining between them. CDR3 amino acids: CSARGLRADDFF. The CDR3 bases are TGCAGTGCTAGAGGGCTCAGGGCTGATGATTTCTTT.

In regard to this clonotype: The junction differs from germline at one of its ends, possibly a read error. The chain uses TRBV6-5 and TRBJ1-4; 10 nucleotides align to TRBD1. The CDR3 is 14 residues long. Germline CDR1 and CDR2: MNHEY and SVGAGI. Here the CDR3 DNA reads TGTGCCAGCAAAAAGACAGGGGGCGATGAAAGACTGTTTTTT. Its protein is CASKKTGGDERLFF.

This clonotype was counted a single time. The gene calls are TRBV7-2 and TRBJ1-1; D may be TRBD1 (5 bases). Trimming stripped 0 bases from V and 1 base from J, with 9 bases between. This CDR3 contains 15 residues. Per the germline V gene, CDR1 is SGHTA and CDR2 is FQGNSA. The CDR3 loop is CASSLAAGRNTEAFF. The CDR3 DNA follows: TGTGCCAGCAGCTTAGCGGCAGGGAGGAACACTGAAGCTTTCTTT. The full variable domain, completed using reference TRBV7-2 and TRBJ1-1, is GAGVSQSPSNKVTEKGKDVELRCDPISGHTALYWYRQSLGQGLEFLIYFQGNSAPDKSGLPSDRFSAERTGGSVSTLTIQRTQQEDSAVYLCASSLAAGRNTEAFFGQGTRLTVV.

J is TRBJ2-2 and V is TRBV11-3; TRBD1 matches at 8 bases. Germline trimming cut 3 bases from V and 7 bases from J; bases unmatched to any gene: 7. CDR1 and CDR2 (germline): SGHNT, YENEEA. CDR3 length equals 15 residues. This CDR3 is CASSFITGGNGELFF. The CDR3 region has the DNA TGTGCCAGCAGCTTTATTACAGGGGGAAACGGGGAGCTGTTTTTT.

The chain carries TRBV11-2 and TRBJ2-3; 7 bases align to TRBD2. Germline assignment: CDR1 SGHAT and CDR2 FQNNGV. The CDR3 is 16 residues long. The junction had 16 bases not matched to a gene; V was cut back by 5 bases and J by 8 bases. For the CDR3, the DNA is TGTGCCAGCAGCGCAGACTGGCGGGGGACCAGAGTTACGCAGTATTTT. Translation gives CASSADWRGTRVTQYF.

The sample holds many counts of this clonotype. A junction end diverges from the germline sequence, so it may reflect a read error. The V gene is TRBV19, the J gene TRBJ2-7; tentative D call: TRBD1 (6 bases). Germline V gene lookup returns CDR1 LNHDA and CDR2 SQIVND (reference sequence). The CDR3 is 13 residues long. The CDR3 protein is CASSLAGDYEQYF. CDR3 nucleotides: TGCGCCAGCAGCTTGGCAGGGGACTACGAGCAGTACTTC.

As to this clonotype: Compared with germline, one end of the junction differs, possibly owing to a read error. This chain links TRBV5-1 with TRBJ1-4, with D possibly TRBD1 on 6 matching bases. This CDR3 comprises 13 residues. Germline CDR1 is SGHRS and CDR2 is YFSETQ. CDR3 residues: CATSWGLDEELFF. CDR3 coding DNA: TGTGCCACCTCCTGGGGGCTGGACGAAGAACTGTTTTTT.

About this clonotype: Lacking the conserved final phenylalanine or tryptophan, this CDR3 likely reflects a read error. The limits of the CDR3 on the DNA are not certain, so only TCRdb's listed CDR3 is given. V usage is TRBV7-9 and J usage is TRBJ2-2; TRBD1 reflects the table's D call only, with no check against the DNA. Germline V lookup: CDR1 SEHNR, CDR2 FQNEAQ (reference sequence). The CDR3 adds up to 13 amino acids, both ends counted. The CDR3 is CASSLSETQYLWP.

The chain recombines TRBV7-2 with TRBJ1-3; 8 bases agree with TRBD1. Germline values: CDR1 SGHTA, CDR2 FQGNSA. The CDR3 extends over 17 amino acids. V shed 5 bases and J 9 bases; nucleotides not matched to a gene: 18. The CDR3 here is CASSPNGQGTEAFTIYF. CDR3 bases: TGTGCCAGCAGCCCAAACGGACAGGGTACCGAAGCTTTCACCATATATTTT.

As for this clonotype: An end of the junction differs from the germline gene, which may be a read error. The genes are TRBV7-2 and TRBJ2-7, with D unresolved. The CDR3 length is 15 residues. Germline CDR1 reads SGHTA; CDR2 reads FQGNSA. This CDR3 is CASSRVAVSSYGQYF. The CDR3 nucleotides read TGTGCCAGCAGCCGAGTGGCGGTGAGCTCCTACGGGCAGTACTTC.

This clonotype showed up many times. The rearrangement joins TRBV7-3 to TRBJ2-2, with D uncertain. The CDR3 consists of 12 residues. Between the trimmed V and J ends, which lost 1 base and 7 bases, there was a span of 4 bases. CDR1 SGHTA and CDR2 FQGTGA come from the germline V gene. Written as DNA, the CDR3 is TGTGCCAGCAGCTTAATGCTCGGGGAGCTGTTTTTT. Amino acid sequence: CASSLMLGELFF.

The chain has TRBV2 and TRBJ1-1; D is ambiguous. The CDR3 runs to 13 residues. The germline V gene has CDR1 SNHLY and CDR2 FYNNEI. Trimming took off 6 bases at V and 2 bases at J, with 10 bases between the two ends. Here the CDR3 reads CASSASLNTEAFF. The CDR3 DNA reads as TGTGCCAGCAGCGCGAGTTTAAACACTGAAGCTTTCTTT.

The chain employs TRBV7-9 and TRBJ1-2; D unresolved. Germline CDR1 SEHNR, CDR2 FQNEAQ (reference sequence). The CDR3 totals 14 residues. With 2 bases removed from V and 6 bases from J, the gap between germline ends came to 13 bases. CDR3 protein: CASSLSPSSDGYTF. CDR3 nucleotide sequence: TGTGCCAGCAGCTTATCTCCATCTAGCGATGGCTACACCTTC.

Of note for this clonotype: The junction shows a germline mismatch at one end, possibly a read error. The V and J genes are TRBV7-2 and TRBJ1-2, with D unclear. The CDR3 covers 14 residues. Germline lookup yields CDR1 SGHTA and CDR2 FQGNSA. CDR3 in amino acids: CASSLPAGMNTEAF. The DNA for the CDR3 is TGTGCCAGCAGCTTACCGGCAGGCATGAACACTGAAGCTTTC.

This rearrangement joins TRBV12-3 or TRBV12-4 to TRBJ2-2; TRBD2 might be the D (5 bases). The CDR3 is 16 residues long. The V and J ends lost 6 bases and 2 bases respectively, with 16 bases between them. CDR3 in DNA: TGTGCCAGCAGGGCTTTCGGGAACAGAAACACCGGGGAGCTGTTTTTT. Translated: CASRAFGNRNTGELFF.

As to this clonotype: One end of the junction fails to match germline, which may point to a read error. The chain couples TRBV7-9 to TRBJ2-7; 12 bases are shared with TRBD1. The CDR3 has 14 amino acids. Per germline, CDR1 SEHNR and CDR2 FQNEAQ (reference sequence). The chain's CDR3 is CATSRDRGPYDQYF. The CDR3 region has the DNA TGCGCCACCAGCAGGGACAGGGGGCCCTACGACCAGTACTTC.

This sequence joins TRBV20-1 and TRBJ1-2, with a weak D call TRBD1 (5 bases). Germline CDR1 is DFQATT and CDR2 is SNEGSKA (reference sequence). This CDR3 region has 14 residues. CDR3 sequence reads: CSARDSLNEKGYTF. The CDR3 DNA is TGCAGCGCTCGAGACAGCCTAAATGAAAAAGGCTACACCTTC.

This chain joins TRBV7-2 and TRBJ1-6; 11 bases match TRBD1. CDR1 is SGHTA and CDR2 is FQGNSA in the germline V gene. The V segment lost 8 bases and the J segment 11 bases; nucleotides outside the gene matches: 14. The CDR3 spans 16 residues. The CDR3 protein is CASHRTGGQGGAPLHF. For the CDR3, the DNA is TGTGCCAGCCACAGAACGGGGGGACAGGGGGGCGCACCCCTCCACTTT.

There are many counts of this clonotype. The chain employs TRBV11-2 and TRBJ2-1, with D perhaps matching TRBD2 (7 bases). V gave up 5 bases and J gave up 8 bases, with 22 bases separating them. The CDR3 loop spans 16 amino acids. CDR1 and CDR2 from the germline V gene are SGHAT and FQNNGV. The CDR3 spells CASSGQGYQGRDEQFF. The CDR3 DNA reads as TGTGCCAGCAGCGGCCAGGGGTACCAGGGGAGGGATGAGCAGTTCTTC.

The V gene is TRBV12-3 or TRBV12-4, the J gene TRBJ1-5; no clear D. This CDR3 is 12 amino acids long. V lost 6 bases to trimming and J lost 11 bases, with 14 bases between them. CDR3 amino acids: CASSFGNHAQHF. CDR3 sequence (DNA): TGTGCCAGCAGCTTTGGGAATCACGCCCAGCATTTT.

This clonotype has just a few counts. This chain links TRBV5-1 with TRBJ1-1, with D uncertain. The V gene's germline CDR1 is SGHRS and CDR2 YFSETQ. The CDR3 consists of 14 residues. V lost 1 base and J lost 1, with 8 bases in between. CDR3 in DNA: TGCGCCAGCAGCTTGTTATCGGGGAACACTGAAGCTTTCTTT. It specifies CASSLLSGNTEAFF.

As regards this clonotype: One end of the junction is discordant with germline, which a read error may explain. The chain couples TRBV7-3 to TRBJ2-7; 8 bases map to TRBD2. Looked up from germline, CDR1 is SGHTA and CDR2 is FQGTGA. The CDR3 covers 17 residues. The CDR3 here is CASSQGTPWAGGYEQYF. For the CDR3, the DNA is TGCGCCAGCAGCCAGGGTACACCATGGGCGGGGGGCTACGAGCAGTACTTC.

As to this clonotype: Compared with germline, one end of the junction differs, possibly owing to a read error. This sequence joins TRBV19 and TRBJ2-2; 7 bases are shared with TRBD1. CDR3 length: 14 residues. The germline V gene encodes CDR1 LNHDA and CDR2 SQIVND (reference sequence). CDR3 amino acids: CGSSKGRDSGELFF. CDR3 nucleotides: TGTGGCAGTAGCAAGGGACGGGACAGCGGGGAGCTGTTTTTT.

This clonotype was seen a single time. CDR3 residues: CASSHRTRGSNSPLHF. CDR3 in DNA: TGTGCCAGCAGTCACCGGACAAGGGGGTCTAATTCACCCCTCCACTTT. This sequence joins TRBV6-6 and TRBJ1-6; perhaps TRBD1 as D (6 bases). V dropped 5 bases and J dropped 6 bases, with 17 bases sitting between them. This CDR3 contains 16 residues. Germline V gene sequence: CDR1 MNHNY, CDR2 SVGAGI (reference sequence).